Below, 16 T cell receptor beta chains from the same sample are listed, as sequenced in a study of cytomegalovirus exposure and HLA in healthy donors. 60 Vbeta and 13 Jbeta primers were used in PCR. Clones were read by immunoSEQ multiplex PCR, and TCRdb kept only the in-frame ones, dropping some. The table includes 100,000 to 150,000 clones, 75% to 85% detected once. Source material: PBMCs. The source is a man aged 45 to 65 in good health and CMV-seronegative.

On this clone itself: The junction differs from germline at one of its ends, possibly a read error. The chain employs TRBV30 and TRBJ2-1, with 10 bases aligning to TRBD2. Per the germline V gene, CDR1 is GTSNPN and CDR2 is SVGIG (reference sequence). CDR3 length: 14 residues. The CDR3 here is CAWRERGGYNGQFF. The CDR3 DNA follows: TGTGCCTGGAGAGAGCGGGGGGGCTACAATGGGCAGTTCTTC.

The chain carries TRBV13 and TRBJ2-7; 12 bases align to TRBD2. Trimming removed 8 bases from V and 1 base from J; junction bases left unmatched: 6. The CDR3 runs to 15 residues. Germline V CDR1 and CDR2: PRHDT, FYEKMQ (reference sequence). This CDR3 is CASGYGTSGSYEQYF. The CDR3 DNA reads TGTGCCAGCGGCTACGGGACTAGCGGGTCCTACGAGCAGTACTTC.

This clone has a single count. The junction differs from germline at one of its ends, possibly a read error. This chain links TRBV7-7 with TRBJ1-1; D call uncertain. CDR1 is SSHAT, CDR2 FNYEAQ, per germline (reference sequence). CDR3 length: 13 residues. The CDR3 DNA sequence: TGTGCTAGCAGCTTTTCGTTGAACACTGAAGCTTTCTTT. The encoded protein is CASSFSLNTEAFF.

This clone occurred once. The chain couples TRBV11-2 to TRBJ2-2, with 7 bases identical to TRBD1. This CDR3 is 14 amino acids long. Losses at the gene ends were 5 bases for V and 4 bases for J; bases not matched to a gene: 4. Germline loops: CDR1 SGHAT, CDR2 FQNNGV. The chain's CDR3 is CASSRDRLTGELFF. DNA of the CDR3: TGTGCCAGCAGCCGGGACAGACTCACCGGGGAGCTGTTTTTT.

J is TRBJ1-2 and V is TRBV13, with 7 bases identical to TRBD1. Germline V gene data show CDR1 as PRHDT and CDR2 as FYEKMQ (reference sequence). The J segment lost 5 bases and the V segment lost 1 base, leaving 7 bases of the junction unmatched. The CDR3 extends over 15 amino acids. The CDR3 DNA reads as TGTGCCAGCAGCTTAGAGGGTCAACAGGGGTATGGCTACACCTTC. Translated: CASSLEGQQGYGYTF.

The V gene is TRBV7-9, the J gene TRBJ1-4; 7 bases match TRBD1. This CDR3 has 14 residues. The germline V gene has CDR1 SEHNR and CDR2 FQNEAQ (reference sequence). The ends lost 5 bases at V and 6 bases at J; junction bases unmatched: 6. This chain's CDR3 is CASSNDRVYEKLFF. In nucleotides, the CDR3 is TGTGCCAGCAGCAACGACAGGGTTTATGAAAAACTGTTTTTT. The complete variable domain, with remaining parts taken from reference TRBV7-9 and TRBJ1-4, reads DTGVSQNPRHKITKRGQNVTFRCDPISEHNRLYWYRQTLGQGPEFLTYFQNEAQLEKSRLLSDRFSAERPKGSFSTLEIQRTEQGDSAMYLCASSNDRVYEKLFFGSGTQLSVL.

In DNA, the CDR3 is TGTGCCAGCAGCTTAACTAGCGGGGCCCCAGATACGCAGTATTTT. It encodes CASSLTSGAPDTQYF. V gene TRBV5-6 combines with J gene TRBJ2-3; 10 nucleotides align to TRBD2. Trimming at V came to 2 bases and at J to 4 bases, leaving 4 bases not matched to a gene. The CDR3 has 15 amino acids. Germline loops: CDR1 SGHDT, CDR2 YYEEEE.

The chain has TRBV6-5 and TRBJ1-1; D gene ambiguous. This CDR3 has 15 amino acids. The V gene's germline CDR1 is MNHEY and CDR2 SVGAGI. The V and J ends lost 0 bases and 0 bases respectively, with 8 bases between them. The DNA for the CDR3 is TGTGCCAGCAGTTACTCCGGGGTAATGAACACTGAAGCTTTCTTT. Translating it yields CASSYSGVMNTEAFF.

The chain is built from TRBV11-2 and TRBJ1-1; TRBD1 agrees at 12 bases. The CDR3 is 19 amino acids. The germline V gene has CDR1 SGHAT and CDR2 FQNNGV. V shed 6 bases and J 2 bases; nucleotides not matched to a gene: 16. Here the CDR3 DNA reads TGTGCCAGCAGTTTAATAGCCGGGACAGGGGGCTTTAGAAACACTGAAGCTTTCTTT. It codes for CASSLIAGTGGFRNTEAFF.

The rearrangement links TRBV6-1 to TRBJ1-4, with D perhaps matching TRBD1 (5 bases). This CDR3 has 13 residues. Per the germline V gene, CDR1 is MNHNS and CDR2 is SASEGT. Trimming took off 6 bases at V and 6 bases at J, with 11 bases between the two ends. DNA for the CDR3: TGTGCCAGCAGGAGGGGACTCCATGAAAAACTGTTTTTT. Its translation is CASRRGLHEKLFF.

The V and J genes are TRBV5-1 and TRBJ2-2; tentative D call: TRBD1 (5 bases). With 0 bases removed from V and 6 bases from J, the gap between germline ends came to 9 bases. Germline V gene lookup returns CDR1 SGHRS and CDR2 YFSETQ. This CDR3 region has 14 residues. CDR3 sequence: CASSLALGPGELFF. CDR3 DNA sequence: TGCGCCAGCAGCTTGGCCTTGGGGCCCGGGGAGCTGTTTTTT.

The chain uses TRBV5-5 and TRBJ1-1; D is possibly TRBD1 (5 bases). Germline assignment: CDR1 SGHKS and CDR2 YYEKEE (reference sequence). The CDR3 has 13 amino acids. Between the trimmed V and J ends, which lost 4 bases and 5 bases, there was a span of 12 bases. In nucleotides, the CDR3 is TGTGCCAGCAGCCTCATGGGGGGGACTGAAGCTTTCTTT. Translation: CASSLMGGTEAFF.

The chain combines TRBV7-9 with TRBJ1-1; D is uncertain. The V gene lost 3 bases and the J gene lost 2 bases, with 10 bases spanning the gap. The CDR3 length is 14 residues. Germline V gene lookup returns CDR1 SEHNR and CDR2 FQNEAQ (reference sequence). CDR3 protein: CASSLYGLNTEAFF. The CDR3 coding sequence is TGTGCCAGCAGCTTGTATGGCCTTAACACTGAAGCTTTCTTT.

The rearrangement joins TRBV15 to TRBJ2-5; 9 bases line up with TRBD2. J was trimmed by 3 bases and V by 5 bases; bases with no gene match: 7. Looked up from germline, CDR1 is LNHNV and CDR2 is YYDKDF (reference sequence). The CDR3 runs 15 residues. In DNA, the CDR3 is TGTGCCACCAGCGGGGCTAGCGGGACTAAAGAGACCCAGTACTTC. Protein product: CATSGASGTKETQYF.

The CDR3 sequence: CASSRGGDYGYTF. CDR3 DNA: TGTGCCAGCAGCAGGGGGGGGGACTATGGCTACACCTTC. The chain uses TRBV9 and TRBJ1-2, with TRBD1 as a possible D gene (6 bases). Trimming pared 4 bases from V and 3 bases from J, leaving 10 bases between. The CDR3 length is 13 residues. Looked up from germline, CDR1 is SGDLS and CDR2 is YYNGEE.

The chain couples TRBV5-1 to TRBJ1-2, with 8 bases identical to TRBD1. V shed 4 bases, J shed 5 bases, and the junction held 7 bases outside the gene matches. The CDR3 consists of 14 residues. Germline loops: CDR1 SGHRS, CDR2 YFSETQ. For the CDR3, the DNA is TGCGCCAGCAGCACCACACAGGGGGGTTATGGCTACACCTTC. It yields the protein CASSTTQGGYGYTF.